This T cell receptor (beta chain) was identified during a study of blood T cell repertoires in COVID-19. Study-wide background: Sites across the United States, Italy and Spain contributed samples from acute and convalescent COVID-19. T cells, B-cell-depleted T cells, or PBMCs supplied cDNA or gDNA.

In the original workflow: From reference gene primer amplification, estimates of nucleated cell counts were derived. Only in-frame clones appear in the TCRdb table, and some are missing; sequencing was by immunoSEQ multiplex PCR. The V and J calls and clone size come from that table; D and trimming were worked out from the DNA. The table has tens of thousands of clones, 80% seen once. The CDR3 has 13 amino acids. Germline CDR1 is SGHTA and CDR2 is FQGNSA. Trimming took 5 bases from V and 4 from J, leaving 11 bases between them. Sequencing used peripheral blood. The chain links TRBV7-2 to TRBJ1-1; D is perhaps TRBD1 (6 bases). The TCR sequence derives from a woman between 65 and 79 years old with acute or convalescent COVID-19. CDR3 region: CASSKQGTTEAFF. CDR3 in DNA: TGTGCCAGCAGCAAACAGGGTACCACTGAAGCTTTCTTT.